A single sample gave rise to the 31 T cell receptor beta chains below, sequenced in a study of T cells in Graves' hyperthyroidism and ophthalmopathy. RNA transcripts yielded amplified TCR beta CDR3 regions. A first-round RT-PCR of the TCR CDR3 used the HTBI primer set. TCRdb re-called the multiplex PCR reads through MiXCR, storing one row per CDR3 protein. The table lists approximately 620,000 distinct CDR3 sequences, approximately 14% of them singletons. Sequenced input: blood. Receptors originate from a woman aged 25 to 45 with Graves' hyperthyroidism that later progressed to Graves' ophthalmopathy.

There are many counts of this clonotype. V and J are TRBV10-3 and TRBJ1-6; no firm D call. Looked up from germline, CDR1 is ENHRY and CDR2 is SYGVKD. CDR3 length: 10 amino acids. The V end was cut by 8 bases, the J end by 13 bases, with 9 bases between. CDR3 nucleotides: TGTGCCATCGGGGTGCGGCCCCTCCACTTT. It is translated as CAIGVRPLHF.

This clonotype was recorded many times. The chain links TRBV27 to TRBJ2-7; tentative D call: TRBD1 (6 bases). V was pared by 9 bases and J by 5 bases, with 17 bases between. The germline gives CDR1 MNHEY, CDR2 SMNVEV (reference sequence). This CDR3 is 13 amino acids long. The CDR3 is CASSPPGQHEQYF. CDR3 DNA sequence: TGTGCCAGTTCTCCCCCCGGACAGCACGAGCAGTACTTC.

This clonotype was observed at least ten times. The CDR3 loop is CASSEYLAGTSTNEKLFF. The CDR3 region has the DNA TGTGCCAGCAGTGAATATTTGGCAGGAACTTCAACTAATGAAAAACTGTTTTTT. This chain joins TRBV25-1 and TRBJ1-4; D gene ambiguous. V lost 0 bases to trimming and J lost 0 bases, with 14 bases between them. The germline gives CDR1 MGHDK, CDR2 SYGVNS. The CDR3 has 18 amino acids.

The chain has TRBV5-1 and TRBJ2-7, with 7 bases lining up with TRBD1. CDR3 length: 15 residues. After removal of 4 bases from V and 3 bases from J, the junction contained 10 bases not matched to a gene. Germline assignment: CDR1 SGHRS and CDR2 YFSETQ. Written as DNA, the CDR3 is TGCGCCAGCAGCCCTGGACAGGAGATGAGCTACGAGCAGTACTTC. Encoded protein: CASSPGQEMSYEQYF. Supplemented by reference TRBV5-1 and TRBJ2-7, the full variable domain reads KAGVTQTPRYLIKTRGQQVTLSCSPISGHRSVSWYQQTPGQGLQFLFEYFSETQRNKGNFPGRFSGRQFSNSRSEMNVSTLELGDSALYLCASSPGQEMSYEQYFGPGTRLTVT.

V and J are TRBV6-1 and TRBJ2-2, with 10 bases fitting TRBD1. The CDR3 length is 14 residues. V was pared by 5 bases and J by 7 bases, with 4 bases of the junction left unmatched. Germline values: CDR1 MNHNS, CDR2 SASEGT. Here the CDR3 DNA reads TGTGCCAGCAGTCCCGGGACAGGGGTCGGGGAGCTGTTTTTT. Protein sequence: CASSPGTGVGELFF.

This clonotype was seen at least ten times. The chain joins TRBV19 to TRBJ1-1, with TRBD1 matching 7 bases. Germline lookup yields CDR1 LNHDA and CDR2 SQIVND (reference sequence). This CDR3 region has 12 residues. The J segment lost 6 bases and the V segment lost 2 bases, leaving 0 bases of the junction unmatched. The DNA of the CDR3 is TGTGCCAGTAGTATACAGGGGGCTGAAGCTTTCTTT. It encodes CASSIQGAEAFF.

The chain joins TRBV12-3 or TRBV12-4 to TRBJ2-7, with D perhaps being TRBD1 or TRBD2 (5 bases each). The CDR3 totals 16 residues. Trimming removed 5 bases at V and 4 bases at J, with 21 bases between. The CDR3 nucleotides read TGTGCCAGCAGTGGAGACCGGGACGGGGATATTTACGAGCAGTACTTC. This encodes CASSGDRDGDIYEQYF.

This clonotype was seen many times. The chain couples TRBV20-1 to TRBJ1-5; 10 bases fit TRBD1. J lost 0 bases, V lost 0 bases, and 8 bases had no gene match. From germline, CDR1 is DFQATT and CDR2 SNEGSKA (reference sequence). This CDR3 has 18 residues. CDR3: CSARDPGTGDYSNQPQHF. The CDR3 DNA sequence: TGCAGTGCTAGAGATCCCGGGACAGGGGACTATAGCAATCAGCCCCAGCATTTT.

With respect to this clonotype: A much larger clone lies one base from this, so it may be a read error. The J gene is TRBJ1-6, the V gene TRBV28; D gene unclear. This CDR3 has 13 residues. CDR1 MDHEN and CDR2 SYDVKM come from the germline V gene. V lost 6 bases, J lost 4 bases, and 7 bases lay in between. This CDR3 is CASRDAYNSPLHF. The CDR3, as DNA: TGTGCCAGCAGGGACGCATATAATTCACCCCTCCACTTT.

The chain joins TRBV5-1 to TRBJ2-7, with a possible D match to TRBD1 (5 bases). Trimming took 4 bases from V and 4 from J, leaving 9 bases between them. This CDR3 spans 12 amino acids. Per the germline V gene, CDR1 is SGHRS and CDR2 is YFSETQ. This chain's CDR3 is CASSKQGYEQYF. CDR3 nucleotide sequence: TGCGCCAGCAGCAAGCAGGGATACGAGCAGTACTTC.

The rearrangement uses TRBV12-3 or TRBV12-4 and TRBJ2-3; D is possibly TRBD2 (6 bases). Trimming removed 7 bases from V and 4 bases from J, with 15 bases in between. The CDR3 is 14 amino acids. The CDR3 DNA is TGTGCCAGCAACTTCATGACTAGTCCAGATACGCAGTATTTT. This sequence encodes CASNFMTSPDTQYF.

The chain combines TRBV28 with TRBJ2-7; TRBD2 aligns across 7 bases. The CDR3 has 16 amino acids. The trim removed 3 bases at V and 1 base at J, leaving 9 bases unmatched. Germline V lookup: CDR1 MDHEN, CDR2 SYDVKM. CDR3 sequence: CASSFTQLAFSYEQYF. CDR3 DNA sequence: TGTGCCAGCAGTTTTACGCAACTAGCGTTTTCCTACGAGCAGTACTTC. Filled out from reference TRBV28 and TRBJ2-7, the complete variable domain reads DVKVTQSSRYLVKRTGEKVFLECVQDMDHENMFWYRQDPGLGLRLIYFSYDVKMKEKGDIPEGYSVSREKKERFSLILESASTNQTSMYLCASSFTQLAFSYEQYFGPGTRLTVT.

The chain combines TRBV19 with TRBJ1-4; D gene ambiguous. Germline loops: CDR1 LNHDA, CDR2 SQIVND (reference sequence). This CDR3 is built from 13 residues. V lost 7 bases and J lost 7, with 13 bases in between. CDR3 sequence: CASNRVIAEKLFF. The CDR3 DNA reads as TGTGCCAGTAATAGGGTCATTGCTGAAAAACTGTTTTTT.

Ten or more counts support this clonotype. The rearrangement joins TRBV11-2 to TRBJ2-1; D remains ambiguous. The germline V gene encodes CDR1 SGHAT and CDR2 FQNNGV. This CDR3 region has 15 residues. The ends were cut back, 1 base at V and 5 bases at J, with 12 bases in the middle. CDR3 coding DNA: TGTGCCAGCAGCTTAGGCGGCCAAGGGAACAATGAGCAGTTCTTC. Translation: CASSLGGQGNNEQFF.

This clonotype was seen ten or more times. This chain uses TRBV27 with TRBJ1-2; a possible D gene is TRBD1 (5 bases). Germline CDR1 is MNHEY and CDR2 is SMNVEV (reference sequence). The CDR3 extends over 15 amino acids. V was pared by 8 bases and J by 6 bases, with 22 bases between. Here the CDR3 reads CASGPNLGLGDGYTF. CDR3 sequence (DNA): TGTGCCAGCGGACCTAATTTGGGATTAGGGGATGGCTACACCTTC.

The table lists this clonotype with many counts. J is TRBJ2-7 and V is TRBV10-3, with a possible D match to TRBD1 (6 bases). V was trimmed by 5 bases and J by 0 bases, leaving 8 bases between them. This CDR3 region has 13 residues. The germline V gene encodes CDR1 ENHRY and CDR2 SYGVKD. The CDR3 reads CAISSTGSYEQYF. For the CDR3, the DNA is TGTGCCATCAGTTCGACAGGCTCCTACGAGCAGTACTTC.

The CDR3 DNA sequence: TGTGCCACTAGCAGCGAGCTCAACACTGAAGCTTTCTTT. Encoded protein: CATSSELNTEAFF. The chain is built from TRBV24-1 and TRBJ1-1; the D is unclear. Trimming took off 10 bases at V and 2 bases at J, with 13 bases between the two ends. The CDR3 consists of 13 residues. Germline lookup yields CDR1 KGHDR and CDR2 SFDVKD.

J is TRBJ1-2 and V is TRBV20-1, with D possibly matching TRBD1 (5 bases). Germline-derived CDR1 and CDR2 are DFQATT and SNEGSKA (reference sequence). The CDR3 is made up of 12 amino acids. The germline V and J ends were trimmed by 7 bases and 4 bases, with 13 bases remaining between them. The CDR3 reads CSGLTEPYGYTF. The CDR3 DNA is TGCAGTGGCCTGACAGAACCCTATGGCTACACCTTC.

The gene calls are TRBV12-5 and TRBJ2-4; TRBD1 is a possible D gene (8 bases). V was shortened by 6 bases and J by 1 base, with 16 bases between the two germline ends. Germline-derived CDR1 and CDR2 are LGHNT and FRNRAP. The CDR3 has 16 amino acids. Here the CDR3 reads CASGQYRGGAKNIQYF. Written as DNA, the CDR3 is TGTGCTAGTGGCCAATACAGGGGGGGTGCCAAAAACATTCAGTACTTC.

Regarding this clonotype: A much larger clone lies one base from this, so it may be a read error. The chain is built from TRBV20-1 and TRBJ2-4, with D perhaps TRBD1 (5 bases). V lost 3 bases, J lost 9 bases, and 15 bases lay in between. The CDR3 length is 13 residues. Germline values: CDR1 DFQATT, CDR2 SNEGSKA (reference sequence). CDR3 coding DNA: TGCAGTGCTAGTCCAGGGCAGCAAACCATTCAGTACTTC. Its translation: CSASPGQQTIQYF.

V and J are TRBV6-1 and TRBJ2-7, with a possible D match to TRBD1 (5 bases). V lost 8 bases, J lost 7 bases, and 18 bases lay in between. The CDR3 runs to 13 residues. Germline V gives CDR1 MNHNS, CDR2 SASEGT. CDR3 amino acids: CASCGAPSGEQYF. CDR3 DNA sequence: TGTGCCAGCTGTGGGGCCCCATCGGGTGAGCAGTACTTC.

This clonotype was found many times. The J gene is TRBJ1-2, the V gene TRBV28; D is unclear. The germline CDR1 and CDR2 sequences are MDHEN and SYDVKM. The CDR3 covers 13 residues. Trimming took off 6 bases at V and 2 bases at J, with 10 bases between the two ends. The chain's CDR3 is CASSPAGNYGYTF. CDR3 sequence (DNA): TGTGCCAGCAGCCCGGCGGGGAACTATGGCTACACCTTC.

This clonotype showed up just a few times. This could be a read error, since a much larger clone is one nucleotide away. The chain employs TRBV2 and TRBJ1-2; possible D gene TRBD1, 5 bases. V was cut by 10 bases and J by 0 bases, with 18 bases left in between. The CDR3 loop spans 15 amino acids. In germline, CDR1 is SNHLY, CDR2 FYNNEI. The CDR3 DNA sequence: TGTGCCACCTGCTGTTTGGGGCAAGCTAACTATGGCTACACCTTC. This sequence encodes CATCCLGQANYGYTF.

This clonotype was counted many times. The CDR3 reads CAISESGENTEAFF. Written as DNA, the CDR3 is TGTGCCATCAGTGAGTCTGGAGAGAACACTGAAGCTTTCTTT. This sequence joins TRBV10-3 and TRBJ1-1; D uncertain. The CDR3 length is 14 residues. Germline CDR1 is ENHRY and CDR2 is SYGVKD. Trimming removed 0 bases at V and 1 base at J, with 6 bases between.

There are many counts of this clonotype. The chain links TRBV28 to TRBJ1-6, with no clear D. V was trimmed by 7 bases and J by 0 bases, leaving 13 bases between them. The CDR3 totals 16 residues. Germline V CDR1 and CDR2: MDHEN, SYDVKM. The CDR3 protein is CASIGQSSSYNSPLHF. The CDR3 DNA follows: TGTGCCAGCATTGGTCAGTCTAGCTCCTATAATTCACCCCTCCACTTT.

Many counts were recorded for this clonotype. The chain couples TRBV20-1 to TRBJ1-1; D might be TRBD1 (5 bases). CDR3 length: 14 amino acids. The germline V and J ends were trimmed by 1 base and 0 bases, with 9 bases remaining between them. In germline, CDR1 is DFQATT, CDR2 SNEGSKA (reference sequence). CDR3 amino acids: CSARGDGMNTEAFF. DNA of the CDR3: TGCAGTGCTAGAGGGGACGGTATGAACACTGAAGCTTTCTTT.

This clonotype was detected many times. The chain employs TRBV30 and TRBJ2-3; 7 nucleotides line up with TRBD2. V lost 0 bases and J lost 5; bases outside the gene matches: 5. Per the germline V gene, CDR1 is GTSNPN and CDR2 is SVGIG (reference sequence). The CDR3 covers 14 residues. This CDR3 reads CAWSVHGGIDTQYF. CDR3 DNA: TGTGCCTGGAGTGTACACGGGGGGATAGATACGCAGTATTTT. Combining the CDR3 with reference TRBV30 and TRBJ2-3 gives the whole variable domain SQTIHQWPATLVQPVGSPLSLECTVEGTSNPNLYWYRQAAGRGLQLLFYSVGIGQISSEVPQNLSASRPQDRQFILSSKKLLLSDSGFYLCAWSVHGGIDTQYFGPGTRLTVL.

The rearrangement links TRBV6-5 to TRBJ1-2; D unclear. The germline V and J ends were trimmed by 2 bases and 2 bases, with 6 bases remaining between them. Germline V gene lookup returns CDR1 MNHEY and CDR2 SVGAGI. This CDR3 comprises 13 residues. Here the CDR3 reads CASSYARNYGYTF. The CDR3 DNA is TGTGCCAGCAGTTACGCCAGGAACTATGGCTACACCTTC.

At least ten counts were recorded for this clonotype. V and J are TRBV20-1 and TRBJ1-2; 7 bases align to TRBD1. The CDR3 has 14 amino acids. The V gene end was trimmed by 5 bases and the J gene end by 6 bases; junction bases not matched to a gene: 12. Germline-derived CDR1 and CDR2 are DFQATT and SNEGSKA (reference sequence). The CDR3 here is CSAGKTGLVDGYTF. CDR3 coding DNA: TGCAGTGCTGGAAAGACAGGGTTGGTCGATGGCTACACCTTC.

The chain's CDR3 is CASSPIGYNEQFF. CDR3 DNA sequence: TGTGCCAGCAGCCCAATTGGGTACAATGAGCAGTTCTTC. The V call is TRBV6-1, the J call TRBJ2-1; D not resolved. V was trimmed by 6 bases and J by 4 bases, leaving 10 bases between them. Germline assignment: CDR1 MNHNS and CDR2 SASEGT. This CDR3 is built from 13 residues.

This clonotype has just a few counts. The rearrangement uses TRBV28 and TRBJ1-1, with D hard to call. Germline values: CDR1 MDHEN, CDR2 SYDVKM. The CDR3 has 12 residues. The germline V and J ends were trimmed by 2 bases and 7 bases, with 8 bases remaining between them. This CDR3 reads CASSLESREAFF. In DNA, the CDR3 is TGTGCCAGCAGTTTAGAGTCTCGTGAAGCTTTCTTT.